A single sample gave rise to the 31 T cell receptor beta chains below, sequenced in a study of cytomegalovirus exposure and HLA in healthy donors. The PCR made use of 60 Vbeta and 13 Jbeta primers. Produced via immunoSEQ multiplex PCR; TCRdb's table is partial and in-frame only. The repertoire holds roughly 150,000 clones, 76% seen once, with 3% to 4% in the top ten. Sequenced: PBMCs. These receptors were collected from a male donor in good health and CMV-seronegative.

This clone was seen only once. This chain uses TRBV30 with TRBJ1-2; the D gene is possibly TRBD1 (5 bases). The germline gives CDR1 GTSNPN, CDR2 SVGIG (reference sequence). V lost 8 bases and J lost 4, with 17 bases in between. The CDR3 contains 13 residues. The CDR3 nucleotides read TGTGCCCGGGACTCGAGGGGTGGCTATGGCTACACCTTC. Protein: CARDSRGGYGYTF.

This clone has only a few counts. J is TRBJ1-1 and V is TRBV5-6; D uncertain. CDR1 and CDR2 from the germline V gene are SGHDT and YYEEEE. The CDR3 sequence is 16 residues long. Trimming cost V 6 bases and J 4 bases, with 22 bases left between them. The CDR3 loop is CASTTLLRKGGTEAFF. The CDR3 bases are TGTGCCAGCACCACCCTGCTCAGGAAAGGAGGCACTGAAGCTTTCTTT. The full variable domain, completed using reference TRBV5-6 and TRBJ1-1, is DAGVTQSPTHLIKTRGQQVTLRCSPKSGHDTVSWYQQALGQGPQFIFQYYEEEERQRGNFPDRFSGHQFPNYSSELNVNALLLGDSALYLCASTTLLRKGGTEAFFGQGTRLTVV.

This clone was seen once. The chain carries TRBV27 and TRBJ1-6; TRBD1 agrees at 8 bases. The ends lost 8 bases at V and 9 bases at J; junction bases unmatched: 12. Germline CDR1 and CDR2: MNHEY and SMNVEV (reference sequence). CDR3 size: 15 residues. Here the CDR3 DNA reads TGTGCCAGCCGCCCACGGACAGGGTATGGTTCACCCCTCCACTTT. Translated: CASRPRTGYGSPLHF.

V usage is TRBV7-6 and J usage is TRBJ1-1; the D is unclear. CDR3 length: 13 residues. Trimming shortened V by 1 base and J by 1 base, and 4 bases separated the two germline ends. Germline-derived CDR1 and CDR2 are SGHVS and FNYEAQ. CDR3 loop: CASSLDRNTEAFF. DNA of the CDR3: TGTGCCAGCAGCTTAGACAGGAACACTGAAGCTTTCTTT.

Concerning this clone itself: Different DNA sequences within this sample yield the same CDR3. This sequence joins TRBV9 and TRBJ1-5; D gene uncertain. Trimming stripped 0 bases from V and 0 bases from J, with 7 bases between. The CDR3 length is 15 residues. The germline CDR1 and CDR2 sequences are SGDLS and YYNGEE. In nucleotides, the CDR3 is TGTGCCAGCAGCGTAGGAGGGAATAGCAATCAGCCCCAGCATTTT. Translation: CASSVGGNSNQPQHF. The full variable domain, its missing parts supplied by reference TRBV9 and TRBJ1-5, is DSGVTQTPKHLITATGQRVTLRCSPRSGDLSVYWYQQSLDQGLQFLIQYYNGEERAKGNILERFSAQQFPDLHSELNLSSLELGDSALYFCASSVGGNSNQPQHFGDGTRLSIL.

This clone was detected once. This chain uses TRBV7-2 with TRBJ1-1; tentative D call: TRBD1 (6 bases). The CDR3 runs to 13 residues. The V and J ends lost 1 base and 10 bases respectively, with 13 bases between them. Germline CDR1 reads SGHTA; CDR2 reads FQGNSA. The CDR3: CASSLDGQGRAFF. The CDR3 region has the DNA TGTGCCAGCAGCTTAGACGGGCAGGGGCGAGCTTTCTTT.

The chain recombines TRBV5-1 with TRBJ2-1, with D maybe TRBD1 (5 bases). The CDR3 sequence is 16 residues long. V dropped 2 bases and J dropped 3 bases, with 15 bases sitting between them. CDR1 and CDR2 from the germline V gene are SGHRS and YFSETQ. The CDR3 bases are TGCGCCAGCAGCTTAAGAAGGGGTACGTACTACAATGAGCAGTTCTTC. Translating it yields CASSLRRGTYYNEQFF.

This clone was seen a single time. This sequence joins TRBV28 and TRBJ2-2; 13 bases are shared with TRBD2. The junction had 11 bases not matched to a gene; V was cut back by 5 bases and J by 8 bases. This CDR3 has 17 amino acids. Germline V CDR1 and CDR2: MDHEN, SYDVKM. CDR3 residues: CASSRIRGTSGTGELFF. In DNA form, the CDR3 reads TGTGCCAGCAGTCGGATTAGGGGGACTAGCGGGACGGGGGAGCTGTTTTTT.

Note on this clone: The same CDR3 is also encoded by other DNA sequences in this sample. The rearrangement uses TRBV30 and TRBJ2-7; 8 nucleotides line up with TRBD2. The CDR3 consists of 12 residues. V was pared by 3 bases and J by 4 bases, with 2 bases of the junction left unmatched. Per germline, CDR1 GTSNPN and CDR2 SVGIG (reference sequence). The CDR3 here is CAWSGGAYEQYF. The CDR3 DNA reads as TGTGCCTGGAGCGGGGGGGCTTACGAGCAGTACTTC.

In regard to this clone: At one boundary the junction diverges from the germline segment, which might be a read error. The gene calls are TRBV7-9 and TRBJ2-5; 9 bases map to TRBD1. Germline lookup yields CDR1 SEHNR and CDR2 FQNEAQ (reference sequence). This CDR3 has 13 amino acids. This CDR3 reads CASSLGTGGRPDF. CDR3 in DNA: TGTGCCAGCAGCTTAGGTACAGGGGGCAGACCGGACTTC.

V usage is TRBV7-3 and J usage is TRBJ2-7, with TRBD2 matching over 11 bases. V lost 4 bases to trimming and J lost 7 bases; unmatched junction nucleotides: 12. From germline, CDR1 is SGHTA and CDR2 FQGTGA. This CDR3 has 16 amino acids. The CDR3 region has the DNA TGTGCCAGCAGCTCCGGAGGCGGACTAGCGGGTAGGGAGCAGTACTTC. Amino acids: CASSSGGGLAGREQYF.

In the case of this clone: The same CDR3 also results from other DNA sequences found in this sample. The chain combines TRBV2 with TRBJ2-3; 7 bases match TRBD2. The V and J ends lost 4 bases and 1 base, in that order; junction bases with no gene match: 5. Germline values: CDR1 SNHLY, CDR2 FYNNEI. The CDR3 has 15 residues. CDR3 protein: CASSGRSGGTDTQYF. Written as DNA, the CDR3 is TGTGCCAGCAGTGGAAGGAGCGGGGGCACAGATACGCAGTATTTT. Filled out from reference TRBV2 and TRBJ2-3, the complete variable domain reads EPEVTQTPSHQVTQMGQEVILRCVPISNHLYFYWYRQILGQKVEFLVSFYNNEISEKSEIFDDQFSVERPDGSNFTLKIRSTKLEDSAMYFCASSGRSGGTDTQYFGPGTRLTVL.

This chain links TRBV5-8 with TRBJ1-4; D possibly corresponds to TRBD1 (6 bases). V lost 0 bases and J lost 7, with 13 bases in between. Per germline, CDR1 SGHTS and CDR2 YDEGEE. The CDR3 contains 15 residues. The CDR3 spells CASSLEGGRGEKLFF. The CDR3 nucleotides are TGTGCCAGCAGCTTGGAGGGGGGGCGCGGTGAAAAACTGTTTTTT.

This clone was picked up one time. The genes are TRBV28 and TRBJ1-1; unclear D gene. CDR3 length equals 15 residues. Per the germline V gene, CDR1 is MDHEN and CDR2 is SYDVKM. The V end lost 6 bases, the J end lost 5 bases, and 19 bases lay between the germline ends. As DNA, the CDR3 is TGTGCCAGCAGGCCCCGAGCTCGGGGAGGGACTGAAGCTTTCTTT. Amino acid sequence: CASRPRARGGTEAFF.

There are a few counts of this clone. V and J are TRBV6-6 and TRBJ1-1; no reliable D call. There are 13 residues in the CDR3. The germline V and J ends were trimmed by 5 bases and 1 base, with 8 bases remaining between them. CDR1 and CDR2 from the germline V gene are MNHNY and SVGAGI (reference sequence). The CDR3 here is CASSLAGNTEAFF. CDR3 DNA sequence: TGTGCCAGCAGTCTTGCAGGGAACACTGAAGCTTTCTTT.

This clone was observed a single time. The CDR3 spells CASSQGDRGNGYTF. CDR3 DNA: TGTGCCAGTAGTCAAGGAGACAGGGGCAATGGCTACACCTTC. J is TRBJ1-2 and V is TRBV19; 8 bases are shared with TRBD1. This CDR3 is built from 14 residues. The J segment lost 6 bases and the V segment lost 5 bases, leaving 8 bases of the junction unmatched. Germline-derived CDR1 and CDR2 are LNHDA and SQIVND (reference sequence).

This chain connects TRBV15 to TRBJ2-2; 9 bases map to TRBD1. Per the germline V gene, CDR1 is LNHNV and CDR2 is YYDKDF (reference sequence). The CDR3 covers 14 residues. V was clipped by 5 bases and J by 4 bases; unmatched bases: 2. This chain's CDR3 is CATSGQGFTGELFF. The CDR3 DNA is TGTGCCACCAGCGGACAGGGGTTCACCGGGGAGCTGTTTTTT.

As DNA, the CDR3 is TGTGCCAGCAGGCCTGACAGGGGTCGTGAAAAACTGTTTTTT. Its translation: CASRPDRGREKLFF. This sequence joins TRBV2 and TRBJ1-4, with 8 bases matching TRBD1. Germline V gene lookup returns CDR1 SNHLY and CDR2 FYNNEI. The CDR3 extends over 14 amino acids. Unmatched junction bases numbered 7, after V lost 6 bases and J lost 7 bases.

This sequence joins TRBV25-1 and TRBJ1-2, with D perhaps matching TRBD1 (5 bases). The ends were cut back, 3 bases at V and 2 bases at J, with 7 bases in the middle. CDR3 length: 13 residues. Germline V gene lookup returns CDR1 MGHDK and CDR2 SYGVNS. CDR3 coding DNA: TGTGCCAGCAGTGAGGGGGGGAACTATGGCTACACCTTC. Translation: CASSEGGNYGYTF.

The chain couples TRBV19 to TRBJ2-7; TRBD1 matches 7 bases. With V trimmed by 4 bases and J by 0 bases, 3 bases remained unmatched. This CDR3 has 14 amino acids. The germline V gene has CDR1 LNHDA and CDR2 SQIVND (reference sequence). CDR3 loop: CASSNRGSSYEQYF. CDR3 bases: TGTGCCAGTAGTAACAGGGGCAGCTCCTACGAGCAGTACTTC.

This clone was found a few times. The chain links TRBV27 to TRBJ1-5; D might be TRBD1 (5 bases). Between the trimmed V and J ends, which lost 4 bases and 0 bases, there was a span of 7 bases. The germline V gene has CDR1 MNHEY and CDR2 SMNVEV (reference sequence). This CDR3 is built from 14 residues. CDR3 bases: TGTGCCAGCAGTTCGACAGATAGCAATCAGCCCCAGCATTTT. The encoded protein is CASSSTDSNQPQHF.

The sample holds a few counts of this clone. Within the sample, other DNA sequences also encode this same CDR3. V is TRBV5-1 and J is TRBJ1-4; TRBD1 might be the D (6 bases). From germline, CDR1 is SGHRS and CDR2 YFSETQ. The germline V and J ends were trimmed by 3 bases and 7 bases, with 13 bases remaining between them. The CDR3 covers 14 residues. The CDR3 DNA reads TGCGCCAGCAGCTCCCGGGGAGGGGGTGAAAAACTGTTTTTT. Translated: CASSSRGGGEKLFF.

The table lists this clone with a count of one. This chain uses TRBV29-1 with TRBJ2-5, with a weak D call TRBD2 (5 bases). This CDR3 is 13 amino acids long. Germline values: CDR1 SQVTM, CDR2 ANQGSEA. Deletions cut 5 bases from V and 1 base from J, with 11 bases between. The CDR3 DNA reads TGCAGCGTTCTCAGGACTTTCCAAGAGACCCAGTACTTC. It specifies CSVLRTFQETQYF. The whole variable domain, filled in from reference TRBV29-1 and TRBJ2-5, reads SAVISQKPSRDICQRGTSLTIQCQVDSQVTMMFWYRQQPGQSLTLIATANQGSEATYESGFVIDKFPISRPNLTFSTLTVSNMSPEDSSIYLCSVLRTFQETQYFGPGTRLLVL.

This clone was detected once. The gene calls are TRBV5-4 and TRBJ2-7, with 11 bases aligning to TRBD2. Losses at the gene ends were 4 bases for V and 2 bases for J; bases not matched to a gene: 11. Germline lookup yields CDR1 SGHNT and CDR2 YYREEE (reference sequence). The CDR3 has 17 residues. CDR3 protein: CASSRGPSGRYPYEQYF. CDR3 nucleotides: TGTGCCAGCAGCAGGGGCCCTAGCGGGAGGTACCCCTACGAGCAGTACTTC.

In regard to this clone: Its ends do not fully match the called genes, so a read error is possible. This sequence joins TRBV7-9 and TRBJ2-2; 14 bases match TRBD2. The CDR3 is 17 residues long. Germline CDR1 and CDR2: SEHNR and FQNEAQ (reference sequence). The DNA for the CDR3 is TGTTCCAGCAGCTTGACCCCGGGACTAGCGGGAGCAGGGGAGCTGTTTTTT. Its translation: CSSSLTPGLAGAGELFF.

This chain uses TRBV6-5 with TRBJ2-5; 7 bases are shared with TRBD1. The DNA matches TRBJ2-7 better at its end, which makes the J call doubtful. This CDR3 comprises 12 residues. Germline V gene sequence: CDR1 MNHEY, CDR2 SVGAGI. The CDR3 loop is CATLTGAYEQYF. CDR3 bases: TGTGCCACACTTACAGGGGCCTACGAGCAGTACTTC.

V gene TRBV28 combines with J gene TRBJ2-7; TRBD1 matches at 11 bases. V lost 2 bases to trimming and J lost 5 bases; unmatched junction nucleotides: 11. Germline loops: CDR1 MDHEN, CDR2 SYDVKM. The CDR3 extends over 17 amino acids. For the CDR3, the DNA is TGTGCCAGCAGTTTAGTTCAAGGACAGGGGGCGCGGAACGAGCAGTACTTC. This sequence encodes CASSLVQGQGARNEQYF.

The rearrangement joins TRBV7-9 to TRBJ2-1, with D maybe TRBD2 (5 bases). Trimming took 4 bases from V and 5 from J, leaving 12 bases between them. In germline, CDR1 is SEHNR, CDR2 FQNEAQ (reference sequence). This CDR3 spans 14 amino acids. The CDR3 DNA follows: TGTGCCAGCAGCTCCCTCCTAGCCAACAATGAGCAGTTCTTC. Translated: CASSSLLANNEQFF.

The rearrangement links TRBV4-2 to TRBJ2-2; TRBD2 agrees at 8 bases. Per germline, CDR1 LGHNA and CDR2 YNFKEQ. CDR3 length equals 17 residues. V shed 1 base, J shed 6 bases, and the junction held 10 bases outside the gene matches. CDR3 sequence reads: CASSQGGPGLGSGELFF. In DNA form, the CDR3 reads TGTGCCAGCAGCCAAGGGGGACCGGGACTAGGTTCCGGGGAGCTGTTTTTT.

The chain employs TRBV15 and TRBJ1-1; the D is unclear. Deletions cut 0 bases from V and 6 bases from J, with 8 bases between. Germline V CDR1 and CDR2: LNHNV, YYDKDF (reference sequence). The length of the CDR3 is 13 residues. This CDR3 reads CATSREGTAEAFF. The CDR3 DNA follows: TGTGCCACCAGCAGAGAAGGAACAGCTGAAGCTTTCTTT.

This clone was recorded a few times. In DNA, the CDR3 is TGTGCCAGCAGTTTATTCCCGGGTTGGGAAAAACTGTTTTTT. Translating gives CASSLFPGWEKLFF. V is TRBV27 and J is TRBJ1-4; D is ambiguous. CDR3 length: 14 residues. The ends were cut back, 1 base at V and 8 bases at J, with 11 bases in the middle. CDR1 is MNHEY, CDR2 SMNVEV, per germline (reference sequence).